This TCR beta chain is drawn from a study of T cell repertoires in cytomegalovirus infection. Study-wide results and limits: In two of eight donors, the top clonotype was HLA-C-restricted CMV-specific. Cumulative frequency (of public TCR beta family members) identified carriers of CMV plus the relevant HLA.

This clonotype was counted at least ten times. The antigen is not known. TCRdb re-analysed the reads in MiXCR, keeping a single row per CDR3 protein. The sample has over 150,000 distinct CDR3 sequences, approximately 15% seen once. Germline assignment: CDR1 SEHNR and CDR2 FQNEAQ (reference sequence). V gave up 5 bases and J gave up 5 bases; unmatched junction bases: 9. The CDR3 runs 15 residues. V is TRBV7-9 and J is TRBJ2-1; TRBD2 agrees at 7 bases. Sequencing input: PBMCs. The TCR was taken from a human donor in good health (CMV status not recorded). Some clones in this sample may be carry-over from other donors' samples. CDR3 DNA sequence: TGTGCCAGCAGCCCGCGGAAGAGCGGGAACAATGAGCAGTTCTTC. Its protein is CASSPRKSGNNEQFF.